Given below is one T cell receptor (beta chain) in context. The data were taken from a study of blood T cell repertoires in COVID-19. Study at large: Specimens from acute and convalescent COVID-19 originated in the United States, Italy and Spain. PBMCs, B-cell-depleted T cells, or T cells provided the cDNA or gDNA that made up the material.

Authors' processing steps: Counts of nucleated cells, estimated from reference gene primer amplification, were obtained. TCRdb keeps only in-frame clones here, not all; method: immunoSEQ multiplex PCR. That table gives V, J and clone size, and the DNA gave D and trimming. The sample contains roughly 430,000 clones, about 88% of which appear only once. CDR3 length: 13 residues. The germline gives CDR1 SGHRS, CDR2 YFSETQ. V was cut by 1 base and J by 4 bases, with 6 bases left in between. The rearrangement joins TRBV5-1 to TRBJ2-1, with a possible D match to TRBD1 (6 bases). The receptor comes from a woman between 18 and 29 years old who had been exposed to COVID-19. The sequencing input was PBMCs or T cells enriched from blood (not recorded which). CDR3 amino acids: CASSLTGYNEQFF. In nucleotides, the CDR3 is TGCGCCAGCAGCTTGACAGGGTACAATGAGCAGTTCTTC.